The T cell receptor (beta chain) under discussion was sequenced for a study of post-analysis software for immune sequencing data. General observations from the study: In patients, four to six TRBV segments were more frequent than in controls, with TRBV5-6, TRBV5-1 and TRBV20-1 among them. The F measure placed samples prepared in the same batch into strongly shared clusters.

This clonotype was counted a few times. The antigen is not known. Germline V CDR1 and CDR2: DFQATT, SNEGSKA (reference sequence). This CDR3 comprises 12 residues. cDNA libraries of TCR beta carried unique molecular identifiers. About 500,000 cDNA molecules were obtained per 1 to 10 million input T cells. TCRdb re-derived calls from the PCR reads in MiXCR, one entry per CDR3 protein. The repertoire holds a few hundred thousand distinct CDR3 sequences, around 36% seen once, with around 6% in the top ten. The genes are TRBV20-1 and TRBJ2-7; 10 nucleotides agree with TRBD2. This clonotype was sampled from a girl under 18 with multiple sclerosis. Specimen: blood. CDR3 coding DNA: TGCAGGACCGGGACTAGCGCCTACGAGCAGTACTTC. Residues: CRTGTSAYEQYF.